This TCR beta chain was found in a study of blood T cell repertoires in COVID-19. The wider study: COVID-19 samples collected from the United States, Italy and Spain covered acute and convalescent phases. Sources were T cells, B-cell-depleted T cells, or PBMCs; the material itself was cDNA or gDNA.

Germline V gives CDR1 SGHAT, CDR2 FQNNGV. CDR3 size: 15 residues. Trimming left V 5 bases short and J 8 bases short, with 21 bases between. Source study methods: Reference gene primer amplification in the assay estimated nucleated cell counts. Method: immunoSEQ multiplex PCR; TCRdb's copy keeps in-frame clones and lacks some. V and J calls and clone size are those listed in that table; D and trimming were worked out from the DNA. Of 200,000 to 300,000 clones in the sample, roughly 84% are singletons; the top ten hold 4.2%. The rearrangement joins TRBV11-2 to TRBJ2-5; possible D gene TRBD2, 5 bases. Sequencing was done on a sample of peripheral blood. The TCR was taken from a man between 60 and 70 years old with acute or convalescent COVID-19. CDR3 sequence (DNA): TGTGCCAGCAGCCCCCGGGATCTGGGGAAGAGAACCCAGTACTTC. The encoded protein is CASSPRDLGKRTQYF.